The 28 T cell receptor beta chains listed next were all sequenced from one sample in a study of blood T cell repertoires in COVID-19 (dated by TCRdb to 2018 to 2021). The method behind the library was the immunoSEQ multiplex PCR assay. TCRdb carries this immuneACCESS record with in-frame sequences only. Its versions omit some clonotypes, under half of them owing to an unresolved V gene in the studies checked, with the rest unexplained. Present in this sample are about 220,000 clones, more than 65% of which were seen just once. Around 3% of the sample belongs to the ten largest clones. The sequenced sample was peripheral blood. All receptors derive from a woman in her twenties or thirties who had recovered from COVID-19.

This clone was counted only a few times. The chain uses TRBV4-1 and TRBJ1-6; D not certain. V gave up 3 bases and J gave up 8 bases, with 17 bases separating them. Looked up from germline, CDR1 is MGHRA and CDR2 is YSYEKL. The CDR3 runs 16 residues. This CDR3 is CASSQADGPRDSPLHF. CDR3 nucleotides: TGCGCCAGCAGCCAGGCGGACGGCCCGAGGGATTCACCCCTCCACTTT.

This chain links TRBV30 with TRBJ2-7; 11 bases are shared with TRBD1. This CDR3 has 13 amino acids. With V trimmed by 3 bases and J by 6 bases, 4 bases remained unmatched. Per the germline V gene, CDR1 is GTSNPN and CDR2 is SVGIG (reference sequence). CDR3: CAWRLGTGGEQYF. The CDR3 nucleotides read TGTGCCTGGAGATTGGGGACAGGGGGCGAGCAGTACTTC.

For the CDR3, the DNA is TGTGCCAGTAGTATATTGGCCAGGCCCCAGCATTTT. Translation: CASSILARPQHF. This chain links TRBV19 with TRBJ1-5; D unresolved. This CDR3 is built from 12 residues. V lost 2 bases, J lost 9 bases, and 8 bases lay in between. Germline assignment: CDR1 LNHDA and CDR2 SQIVND (reference sequence).

The chain uses TRBV25-1 and TRBJ1-1, with D possibly matching TRBD1 (5 bases). CDR1 is MGHDK, CDR2 SYGVNS, per germline. This CDR3 is 15 amino acids long. Trimming took off 3 bases at V and 3 bases at J, with 14 bases between the two ends. The CDR3 DNA is TGTGCCAGCAGTGACCCCGGGCGGGGGGACACTGAAGCTTTCTTT. Translation: CASSDPGRGDTEAFF.

This clone was counted a few times. The chain combines TRBV5-1 with TRBJ2-5; D may be TRBD1 (6 bases). This CDR3 contains 15 residues. Trimming took 0 bases from V and 6 from J, leaving 15 bases between them. From germline, CDR1 is SGHRS and CDR2 YFSETQ. CDR3 loop: CASSLGGTSEQTQYF. The CDR3 DNA sequence: TGCGCCAGCAGCTTGGGAGGGACATCCGAGCAGACCCAGTACTTC.

This clone showed up just a few times. The identical CDR3 is also encoded by other nucleotide sequences in the sample. The rearrangement joins TRBV9 to TRBJ2-3; D ambiguous. CDR1 is SGDLS and CDR2 is YYNGEE in the germline V gene. This CDR3 is built from 11 residues. V dropped 0 bases and J dropped 6 bases, with 2 bases sitting between them. CDR3 sequence: CASSVADTQYF. CDR3 in DNA: TGTGCCAGCAGCGTAGCGGATACGCAGTATTTT.

The genes are TRBV6-1 and TRBJ1-3; D perhaps matches TRBD1 (6 bases). The V end was cut by 5 bases, the J end by 4 bases, with 12 bases between. From germline, CDR1 is MNHNS and CDR2 SASEGT. This CDR3 is built from 14 residues. CDR3 amino acids: CASSSGTPGNTIYF. The CDR3 bases are TGTGCCAGCAGTTCGGGGACACCCGGAAACACCATATATTTT.

This clone was counted at least ten times. The chain links TRBV9 to TRBJ2-1, with TRBD2 matching over 10 bases. The CDR3 has 16 residues. Germline CDR1 SGDLS, CDR2 YYNGEE. With V trimmed by 0 bases and J by 9 bases, 9 bases remained unmatched. DNA for the CDR3: TGTGCCAGCAGCGTAGGTGATACTAGCGGGACGGCTGAGCAGTTCTTC. It is translated as CASSVGDTSGTAEQFF.

The rearrangement uses TRBV25-1 and TRBJ2-7; D perhaps matches TRBD1 (6 bases). The CDR3 consists of 14 residues. Trimming cost V 5 bases and J 4 bases, with 15 bases left between them. Germline V lookup: CDR1 MGHDK, CDR2 SYGVNS. CDR3 coding DNA: TGTGCCAGCAGTCCAGGGGTGTGGGGTTACGAGCAGTACTTC. This gives the protein CASSPGVWGYEQYF.

V gene TRBV9 combines with J gene TRBJ2-2; 8 bases are a match to TRBD1. With 1 base clipped from V and 1 base from J, the junction kept 3 bases outside the gene matches. Germline CDR1 reads SGDLS; CDR2 reads YYNGEE. This CDR3 contains 16 residues. CDR3: CASSVIGTGNTGELFF. In DNA form, the CDR3 reads TGTGCCAGCAGCGTAATTGGGACAGGGAACACCGGGGAGCTGTTTTTT.

This clone was seen only a few times. V usage is TRBV4-1 and J usage is TRBJ1-4; D gene unclear. The V gene's germline CDR1 is MGHRA and CDR2 YSYEKL. This CDR3 has 13 amino acids. The germline V and J ends were trimmed by 1 base and 7 bases, with 7 bases remaining between them. The CDR3 DNA sequence: TGCGCCAGCAGCCAAGTCCCTTTTGAAAAACTGTTTTTT. Translating gives CASSQVPFEKLFF.

J is TRBJ2-3 and V is TRBV2; unclear D gene. Trimming took 7 bases from V and 10 from J, leaving 9 bases between them. The germline gives CDR1 SNHLY, CDR2 FYNNEI. CDR3 size: 10 residues. CDR3 DNA: TGTGCCAGCAACGGCAGGCCGCAGTATTTT. Encoded protein: CASNGRPQYF.

A single count supports this clone. The J gene is TRBJ2-6, the V gene TRBV27, with D possibly being TRBD1 (5 bases). CDR3 size: 15 residues. The ends were cut back, 4 bases at V and 0 bases at J, with 7 bases in the middle. CDR1 and CDR2 (germline): MNHEY, SMNVEV (reference sequence). CDR3 sequence: CASSWGFSGANVLTF. DNA of the CDR3: TGTGCCAGCAGTTGGGGCTTCTCTGGGGCCAACGTCCTGACTTTC.

The chain uses TRBV3-1 (or the pseudogene TRBV3-2) and TRBJ2-1; D call uncertain. V was clipped by 0 bases and J by 0 bases, with 9 bases between them. Germline V lookup: CDR1 LGHDT, CDR2 YNNKEL (reference sequence). CDR3 length equals 16 residues. The CDR3 loop reads CASSQDRGSSYNEQFF. The CDR3, as DNA: TGTGCCAGCAGCCAAGATCGAGGAAGCTCCTACAATGAGCAGTTCTTC.

The gene calls are TRBV5-1 and TRBJ1-1; 9 nucleotides agree with TRBD1. CDR1 is SGHRS and CDR2 is YFSETQ in the germline V gene. This CDR3 region has 15 residues. V was pared by 3 bases and J by 5 bases, with 8 bases of the junction left unmatched. The CDR3 bases are TGCGCCAGCAGCTATACAGGGGGCGCTGGGACTGAAGCTTTCTTT. It specifies CASSYTGGAGTEAFF.

This rearrangement joins TRBV28 to TRBJ1-2, with 7 bases aligning to TRBD1. Germline-derived CDR1 and CDR2 are MDHEN and SYDVKM. The CDR3 spans 13 residues. V was pared by 5 bases and J by 4 bases, with 4 bases of the junction left unmatched. CDR3 DNA: TGTGCCAGCAGTCCCCCAGGGGGCTATGGCTACACCTTC. Its translation: CASSPPGGYGYTF.

V and J are TRBV28 and TRBJ2-7; D possibly corresponds to TRBD2 (5 bases). Trimming cost V 6 bases and J 6 bases, with 18 bases left between them. The CDR3 totals 14 residues. The V gene's germline CDR1 is MDHEN and CDR2 SYDVKM. CDR3 sequence (DNA): TGTGCCAGCAGGCAACTGGTCGCGGGCGTCGAGCAGTACTTC. It translates to CASRQLVAGVEQYF.

This clone occurred a few times. This chain connects TRBV19 to TRBJ1-2; D unclear. This CDR3 region has 14 residues. V was trimmed by 7 bases and J by 5 bases, leaving 17 bases between them. The germline V gene encodes CDR1 LNHDA and CDR2 SQIVND (reference sequence). CDR3 DNA: TGTGCCAGTATCGCGCCGGGAGATTTTTATGGCTACACCTTC. Its translation: CASIAPGDFYGYTF. Based on the CDR3 plus reference TRBV19 and TRBJ1-2, the full variable domain is DGGITQSPKYLFRKEGQNVTLSCEQNLNHDAMYWYRQDPGQGLRLIYYSQIVNDFQKGDIAEGYSVSREKKESFPLTVTSAQKNPTAFYLCASIAPGDFYGYTFGSGTRLTVV.

The CDR3 nucleotides read TGTGCCAGCAGTTTATTAATAGCGGGCGGGGCCTACGAGCAGTACTTC. Translating it yields CASSLLIAGGAYEQYF. This chain links TRBV28 with TRBJ2-7; 7 bases match TRBD2. The junction had 8 bases not matched to a gene; V was cut back by 1 base and J by 2 bases. The length of the CDR3 is 16 residues. Germline V gives CDR1 MDHEN, CDR2 SYDVKM.

Only one count was recorded for this clone. This chain joins TRBV6-5 and TRBJ2-2, with TRBD2 identical over 8 bases. Unmatched junction bases numbered 7, after V lost 4 bases and J lost 3 bases. Germline CDR1 MNHEY, CDR2 SVGAGI. This CDR3 comprises 16 residues. The CDR3 spells CASSSRSGMDTGELFF. Written as DNA, the CDR3 is TGTGCCAGCAGTTCCCGTAGCGGGATGGACACCGGGGAGCTGTTTTTT.

The chain employs TRBV10-1 and TRBJ2-4; no firm D call. Between the trimmed V and J ends, which lost 3 bases and 0 bases, there was a span of 12 bases. This CDR3 is 16 amino acids long. The germline gives CDR1 WNHNN, CDR2 SYGVQD (reference sequence). The CDR3 sequence: CASSDGASGAKNIQYF. DNA for the CDR3: TGCGCCAGCAGTGATGGAGCGAGTGGAGCCAAAAACATTCAGTACTTC.

This rearrangement joins TRBV6-4 to TRBJ2-3; 11 bases fit TRBD2. J was trimmed by 4 bases and V by 6 bases; bases with no gene match: 9. The CDR3 has 16 residues. Germline loops: CDR1 MRHNA, CDR2 SNTAGT. CDR3 DNA: TGTGCCAGCAGAGAACTAGCGGGAGATAGTGCAGATACGCAGTATTTT. It codes for CASRELAGDSADTQYF.

This chain links TRBV7-9 with TRBJ1-1; TRBD1 might be the D (5 bases). Trimming removed 4 bases at V and 1 base at J, with 7 bases between. The CDR3 covers 13 residues. CDR1 SEHNR and CDR2 FQNEAQ come from the germline V gene (reference sequence). The CDR3 DNA follows: TGTGCCAGCAGCTACCAGGGGAACACTGAAGCTTTCTTT. This gives the protein CASSYQGNTEAFF.

The chain joins TRBV10-3 to TRBJ2-7; 8 bases match TRBD2. Trimming took 2 bases from V and 2 from J; bases not matched to a gene: 5. The CDR3 has 15 residues. In germline, CDR1 is ENHRY, CDR2 SYGVKD. The chain's CDR3 is CAISEGGSGAYEQYF. DNA for the CDR3: TGTGCCATCAGTGAGGGTGGTAGCGGGGCCTACGAGCAGTACTTC.

This chain connects TRBV7-9 to TRBJ2-3; D remains ambiguous. The CDR3 has 16 amino acids. V lost 0 bases and J lost 2, with 12 bases in between. Germline CDR1 reads SEHNR; CDR2 reads FQNEAQ (reference sequence). The CDR3 sequence is CASSLANYLLTDTQYF. In DNA form, the CDR3 reads TGTGCCAGCAGCTTAGCCAACTATCTACTCACAGATACGCAGTATTTT.

The chain carries TRBV4-1 and TRBJ2-5, with 11 bases that match TRBD2. The CDR3 runs to 15 residues. V was clipped by 2 bases and J by 9 bases; unmatched bases: 8. Per germline, CDR1 MGHRA and CDR2 YSYEKL. Here the CDR3 DNA reads TGCGCCAGCAGCCAACAAATGGGGACTAGCGGAGCCCAGTACTTC. Translated: CASSQQMGTSGAQYF.

The chain recombines TRBV4-1 with TRBJ1-3; TRBD1 matches 7 bases. Per germline, CDR1 MGHRA and CDR2 YSYEKL. The ends lost 4 bases at V and 3 bases at J; junction bases unmatched: 6. The CDR3 loop spans 15 amino acids. This chain's CDR3 is CASSPGQSGGNTIYF. The CDR3 DNA is TGCGCCAGCAGCCCGGGACAGTCAGGTGGAAACACCATATATTTT.

This rearrangement joins TRBV12-3 or TRBV12-4 to TRBJ2-1; no firm D call. The CDR3 is made up of 12 amino acids. V shed 4 bases and J shed 9 bases, with 10 bases lying between them. CDR3 in amino acids: CASSSPGGEQFF. The CDR3 DNA is TGTGCCAGCAGTTCCCCAGGTGGTGAGCAGTTCTTC.